This is a list of T cell receptor beta chains from one sample in a study of shared clonotypes between healthy human individuals. The table came from immunoSEQ multiplex PCR; TCRdb's copy has only in-frame clones and leaves some out. The sample has fewer than 550,000 clones; over 60% are singletons. The sample comprised PBMCs. The receptors shown here come from a woman between 40 and 50 years old in good health. Some clones in this sample may be carry-over from other donors' samples. CDR3s include the opening cysteine and the closing phenylalanine or tryptophan. Each record gives: V gene, clone size, CDR3 protein. Size is omitted from some rows. Given values are once, few, many or a class for expanded clones.

TRBV4-3 NA CASSQRDRGVTDTQYF
TRBV7-3 few CASSLGINYEQYF
TRBV7-9 NA CASSLAGEGNTIYF
TRBV7-6 NA CASSLVPDELTYEQYF
TRBV19 NA CASSTRTSGRVETQYF
TRBV6-1 NA CASSASTGYGYTF
TRBV5-1 once CASSFVMTSGSYEQYF
TRBV6-4 NA CASSESPEGENGYTF
TRBV6-5 NA CASRPGGNQPQHF
TRBV4-3 NA CASSPGREDNQPQHF
TRBV7-9 once CASSSTSGQETQYF
TRBV27 NA CASSLSKANTEAFF
TRBV7-7 NA CASSFGRDYEQYF
TRBV6-5 NA CASSPEGAVYGYTF
TRBV2 NA CASMTGVGETQYF
TRBV6-1 once CASSMGVSGANVLTF
TRBV30 once CAWSVQQNTEAFF
TRBV5-1 NA CASARATNEKLFF
TRBV21-1 NA CASSKERPVSNQPQHF
TRBV7-2 few CASSPRAMNTEAFF
TRBV5-1 NA CASSLAGSYEQYF
TRBV11-2 many CASSGTGVVEAFF
TRBV6-1 NA CASRAVGETQYF
TRBV5-5 few CASSPSPDYEQYF
TRBV2 NA CATTAGHSYEQYF
TRBV4-1 NA CASSQAPAGAQETQYF
TRBV6-1 NA CASITGSYEQYF
TRBV6-1 few CASSNREVSYGYTF
TRBV28 NA CASIDMRSYGYTF
TRBV7-2 NA CASSHRTVRGTEAFF
TRBV18 NA CASSPRQGRETQYF
TRBV7-3 NA CASSSRYGAWNEQFF
TRBV7-8 NA CASSLGTSGQETQYF
TRBV28 NA CASSSQGGGFAEAFF
TRBV7-6 once CASSSPYSEQYF
TRBV30 few CAWSRGERQPQHF
TRBV9 few CASSVAPSGRNEQYF
TRBV7-9 NA CASSPPPGSDTQYF
TRBV30 NA CAWSVPGLVPTDTQYF
TRBV7-9 NA CASSYGLAGYREQFF
TRBV5-1 NA CASSFLGTGELFF
TRBV10-3 NA CAISESGTGGREKLFF
TRBV7-2 NA CASSTWGYGANVLTF
TRBV2 NA CASSAQQLNTEAFF
TRBV5-1 NA CASSLGGEYETQYF
TRBV11-2 NA CASSEQGSGTEAFF
TRBV7-2 NA CASSLVPDTQYF
TRBV14 NA CASSQGQPYGYTF
TRBV28 few CASSWSLGADEQFF
TRBV4-3 few CASSQDGSRDRDSYEQYF
TRBV7-3 NA CASSPGGGDTEAFF
TRBV27 NA CASSYGTSGYNEQFF
TRBV19 NA CASSPRADQPQHF
TRBV15 few CATSVDPSSGANVLTF
TRBV2 NA CASSGQGGGNTEAFF
TRBV5-1 NA CASSLAAENIQYF
TRBV7-3 NA CASSSGTPGPRNEQFF
TRBV7-9 NA CASSLMAGSEKLFF
TRBV11-3 NA CASSPGQGGETQYF
TRBV18 NA CASSPGSSPYEQYF